The 24 T cell receptor beta chains below were found in one sample sequenced in a study of regulatory T cells in long-lasting Graves disease. Time point denoted: newly diagnosed GD, antithyroid drugs for less than 3 months. Preparation of the TCR library used RNA extracted from PBMCs. Sequencing libraries for TCR beta were prepared with iRepertoire HTBI primers and Arm-PCR of CDR3 regions. MiXCR was run by TCRdb on the multiplex PCR reads, yielding one entry per CDR3 protein. The table records 250,000 to 400,000 distinct CDR3 sequences, over 15% of them present only once. This sample comprised peripheral blood mononuclear cells (PBMCs), obtained at new diagnosis, from a patient treated with antithyroid drugs. All receptors come from a female donor with Graves disease.

Worth noting for this clonotype: A read error likely explains this, since a far larger clone differs by one base. The CDR3 ends on some other residue instead of the conserved phenylalanine or tryptophan, so this is likely a read error. The limits of the CDR3 on the DNA are not certain, so only TCRdb's listed CDR3 is given. This chain joins TRBV12-3 or TRBV12-4 and TRBJ2-3; TRBD2, as called in the table, went unchecked against the DNA. The CDR3 spans 14 residues, counting both ends. Here the CDR3 reads CASSLSYSPYEQYL.

The chain recombines TRBV11-2 with TRBJ1-5, with D tentatively TRBD1 (5 bases). V lost 4 bases and J 0 bases, leaving 13 bases between the germline ends. The germline V gene encodes CDR1 SGHAT and CDR2 FQNNGV. The CDR3 runs to 16 residues. CDR3 in amino acids: CASSSGGGDSNQPQHF. The CDR3 bases are TGTGCCAGCAGCTCGGGGGGGGGAGATAGCAATCAGCCCCAGCATTTT.

This clonotype was seen a few times. The chain joins TRBV6-2 or TRBV6-3 to TRBJ2-7; no clear D. V was shortened by 6 bases and J by 2 bases, with 14 bases between the two germline ends. The germline CDR1 and CDR2 sequences are MNHEY and SVGEGT. The length of the CDR3 is 14 residues. CDR3 bases: TGTGCCAGCAGCCCCCTGCAGGACGCCTACGAGCAGTACTTC. Amino acid sequence: CASSPLQDAYEQYF.

A remark on this clonotype: A read error is possible here, since a much larger clone lies one base away. The CDR3 nucleotides are TGTGCCAGTAGTATAGTATTCGGTCAGCCCCAGCATTTT. This gives the protein CASSIVFGQPQHF. J is TRBJ1-5 and V is TRBV19; D gene ambiguous. The CDR3 consists of 13 residues. CDR1 is LNHDA and CDR2 is SQIVND in the germline V gene (reference sequence). V gave up 1 base and J gave up 6 bases, with 7 bases separating them.

This clonotype came up many times. The chain recombines TRBV19 with TRBJ2-5, with a possible D match to TRBD1 (6 bases). CDR3 length equals 14 residues. The germline V and J ends were trimmed by 6 bases and 5 bases, with 16 bases remaining between them. From germline, CDR1 is LNHDA and CDR2 SQIVND (reference sequence). The CDR3 region has the DNA TGTGCCAGTAGGCCCGAAACAGGGATGGAGACCCAGTACTTC. Translating gives CASRPETGMETQYF.

This clonotype has ten or more counts. The genes are TRBV18 and TRBJ2-2; no definite D call. Between the trimmed V and J ends, which lost 3 bases and 5 bases, there was a span of 4 bases. The CDR3 length is 12 residues. Germline assignment: CDR1 KGHSH and CDR2 LQKENI. Written as DNA, the CDR3 is TGTGCCAGCTCACCGATGACCGGGGAGCTGTTTTTT. Translating it yields CASSPMTGELFF.

This clonotype showed up many times. The rearrangement joins TRBV29-1 to TRBJ2-1; 11 bases map to TRBD2. Trimming cost V 7 bases and J 9 bases; bases outside gene matches: 8. The CDR3 sequence is 13 residues long. Germline assignment: CDR1 SQVTM and CDR2 ANQGSEA. The CDR3: CSAQTSGTREQFF. CDR3 nucleotide sequence: TGCAGCGCTCAGACTAGCGGGACGCGTGAGCAGTTCTTC.

V and J are TRBV6-1 and TRBJ2-7; 10 bases map to TRBD1. The CDR3 spans 16 residues. The V and J ends lost 4 bases and 2 bases, in that order; junction bases with no gene match: 8. CDR1 is MNHNS, CDR2 SASEGT, per germline. The CDR3 sequence: CASSGGQGPGAYEQYF. In DNA, the CDR3 is TGTGCCAGCAGTGGGGGACAGGGGCCCGGCGCCTACGAGCAGTACTTC.

For this clonotype: A far bigger clonotype differs at one base, so this is likely a read error. The chain couples TRBV9 to TRBJ1-1; the D is unclear. Germline V gene data show CDR1 as SGDLS and CDR2 as YYNGEE. V gave up 3 bases and J gave up 6 bases, with 12 bases separating them. The CDR3 totals 13 residues. CDR3 nucleotide sequence: TGTGCCAGCAGCGGGGGTGCGGTAGCTGAAGCTTTCTTT. It codes for CASSGGAVAEAFF.

This clonotype was picked up many times. The chain carries TRBV11-2 and TRBJ1-4; D gene ambiguous. The V gene lost 1 base and the J gene lost 5 bases, with 11 bases spanning the gap. The CDR3 is 15 amino acids. Germline loops: CDR1 SGHAT, CDR2 FQNNGV. CDR3 sequence reads: CASSLGLTLNEKLFF. The CDR3 nucleotides are TGTGCCAGCAGCTTAGGTCTTACGCTGAATGAAAAACTGTTTTTT.

Worth noting for this clonotype: A read error may explain this, as a much larger clone is one base away. V gene TRBV11-2 combines with J gene TRBJ2-7; D is perhaps TRBD2 (7 bases). Germline V gene data show CDR1 as SGHAT and CDR2 as FQNNGV. The CDR3 length is 16 residues. The chain's CDR3 is CASSPRIGLGGTEHYF. Here the CDR3 DNA reads TGTGCCAGCAGCCCACGGATCGGACTAGGGGGGACCGAGCATTACTTC.

This clonotype was seen repeatedly, ten times or more. This chain joins TRBV3-1 and TRBJ2-3, with 10 bases matching TRBD2. The length of the CDR3 is 17 residues. Germline assignment: CDR1 LGHDT and CDR2 YNNKEL (reference sequence). V was clipped by 0 bases and J by 3 bases; unmatched bases: 6. The CDR3 DNA is TGTGCCAGCAGCCAAGAAACGGGACTAGCGACAACAGATACGCAGTATTTT. This sequence encodes CASSQETGLATTDTQYF.

The table lists this clonotype with many counts. The chain recombines TRBV28 with TRBJ2-3, with 8 bases that match TRBD2. The junction had 8 bases not matched to a gene; V was cut back by 6 bases and J by 3 bases. The CDR3 runs to 15 residues. Germline V CDR1 and CDR2: MDHEN, SYDVKM. This CDR3 reads CASSTVSGSTDTQYF. The CDR3 DNA follows: TGTGCCAGCAGCACCGTCAGCGGGAGTACAGATACGCAGTATTTT.

The chain carries TRBV2 and TRBJ2-4, with a possible D match to TRBD1 (5 bases). The CDR3 sequence is 15 residues long. Germline CDR1 and CDR2: SNHLY and FYNNEI. The V and J ends lost 4 bases and 0 bases respectively, with 10 bases between them. CDR3 DNA: TGTGCCAGCAGTGCTAGACAGCTAGCCAAAAACATTCAGTACTTC. Translating it yields CASSARQLAKNIQYF.

This clonotype was seen a few times. The rearrangement uses TRBV6-1 and TRBJ1-1, with D unresolved. Per the germline V gene, CDR1 is MNHNS and CDR2 is SASEGT. CDR3 length: 13 amino acids. Trimming cost V 10 bases and J 0 bases, with 12 bases left between them. The CDR3 sequence: CATSEPMNTEAFF. DNA of the CDR3: TGTGCCACCTCTGAACCCATGAACACTGAAGCTTTCTTT.

This clonotype came up a few times. In nucleotides, the CDR3 is TGTGCCAGCAGCTTATATAAAGGGCCCTTGGGCGACGAGCAGTACTTC. This sequence encodes CASSLYKGPLGDEQYF. This chain joins TRBV7-9 and TRBJ2-7, with D uncertain. In germline, CDR1 is SEHNR, CDR2 FQNEAQ (reference sequence). This CDR3 spans 16 amino acids. V was trimmed by 2 bases and J by 5 bases, leaving 19 bases between them.

There are a few counts of this clonotype. This chain uses TRBV18 with TRBJ1-3; D might be TRBD1 (6 bases). The CDR3 sequence is 15 residues long. Germline V gene data show CDR1 as KGHSH and CDR2 as LQKENI. The V end lost 3 bases, the J end lost 1 base, and 10 bases lay between the germline ends. As DNA, the CDR3 is TGTGCCAGCTCACCTCAACAGGGATCTGGAAACACCATATATTTT. Its protein product is CASSPQQGSGNTIYF.

This clonotype was detected ten times or more. V usage is TRBV28 and J usage is TRBJ2-1, with D perhaps TRBD2 (5 bases). This CDR3 contains 12 residues. The germline V gene has CDR1 MDHEN and CDR2 SYDVKM. V lost 6 bases to trimming and J lost 7 bases, with 10 bases between them. This CDR3 is CASREGLNEQFF. The CDR3 bases are TGTGCCAGCAGGGAAGGACTTAATGAGCAGTTCTTC.

This clonotype was counted many times. The chain has TRBV6-5 and TRBJ2-7, with 7 bases lining up with TRBD2. This CDR3 is 15 amino acids long. Per the germline V gene, CDR1 is MNHEY and CDR2 is SVGAGI. The trim removed 1 base at V and 0 bases at J, leaving 3 bases unmatched. CDR3 loop: CASSYFPSGSYEQYF. In DNA form, the CDR3 reads TGTGCCAGCAGTTACTTCCCTAGCGGCTCCTACGAGCAGTACTTC.

The V call is TRBV3-1, the J call TRBJ2-1; 10 nucleotides line up with TRBD2. V dropped 6 bases and J dropped 6; count of bases not matched to a gene: 8. Germline CDR1 and CDR2: LGHDT and YNNKEL (reference sequence). This CDR3 spans 15 amino acids. CDR3 sequence (DNA): TGTGCCAGCAGTTTTATAGCGGGAGGCAGCAATGAGCAGTTCTTC. This translates into CASSFIAGGSNEQFF.

This clonotype appeared many times. The gene calls are TRBV19 and TRBJ1-6, with 8 bases aligning to TRBD1. Germline V gene sequence: CDR1 LNHDA, CDR2 SQIVND (reference sequence). The CDR3 has 15 residues. With V trimmed by 6 bases and J by 10 bases, 11 bases remained unmatched. As DNA, the CDR3 is TGTGCCAGTAGCATCGGACAGGGAGGGAGGTCACCCCTCCACTTT. Its translation: CASSIGQGGRSPLHF.

There are many counts of this clonotype. This sequence joins TRBV7-8 and TRBJ2-5; no clear D. CDR1 is SGHVS and CDR2 is FQNEAQ in the germline V gene. This CDR3 region has 15 residues. The V end lost 2 bases, the J end lost 4 bases, and 14 bases lay between the germline ends. The chain's CDR3 is CASSLSRARRETQYF. In DNA form, the CDR3 reads TGTGCCAGCAGCTTATCTCGGGCGAGGAGAGAGACCCAGTACTTC.

This clonotype was counted at least ten times. The chain employs TRBV6-5 and TRBJ1-2; 7 positions agree with TRBD1. The CDR3 totals 13 residues. Germline CDR1 reads MNHEY; CDR2 reads SVGAGI. V was clipped by 2 bases and J by 8 bases; unmatched bases: 5. CDR3 nucleotide sequence: TGTGCCAGCAGTTACCCGACAGGGACAGGCTACACCTTC. Encoded protein: CASSYPTGTGYTF.

There are many counts of this clonotype. The rearrangement uses TRBV19 and TRBJ1-1; tentatively, D is TRBD1 (6 bases). The V gene lost 4 bases and the J gene lost 0 bases, with 21 bases spanning the gap. The CDR3 consists of 18 residues. In germline, CDR1 is LNHDA, CDR2 SQIVND (reference sequence). The CDR3 DNA reads as TGTGCCAGTAGTACCCCCCGGCCAGGGGTCCGCATGAACACTGAAGCTTTCTTT. Its translation: CASSTPRPGVRMNTEAFF.